This T cell receptor (beta chain) was identified during a study of blood T cell repertoires in COVID-19. In the study overall: Collection of acute and convalescent COVID-19 samples took place in the United States, Italy and Spain. In each case, the material was cDNA or gDNA derived from T cells, B-cell-depleted T cells, or PBMCs.

V was pared by 0 bases and J by 5 bases, with 11 bases between. In germline, CDR1 is LNHDA, CDR2 SQIVND (reference sequence). The CDR3 sequence is 15 residues long. Original processing methods: Estimated nucleated cell counts came from reference gene primer amplification. Libraries were prepared by immunoSEQ multiplex PCR; TCRdb keeps only in-frame clonotypes and omits some of them. The DNA gave D and trimming, while V, J and clone size come from that table. The sample records 11,000 to 15,000 clones, roughly 88% being singletons. Material for sequencing was peripheral blood. This sequence originates from a human donor in a cohort sampled during active COVID-19. This chain joins TRBV19 and TRBJ1-5; D is unresolved. The CDR3 nucleotides are TGTGCCAGTAGTATAGATAGCATGATGGATCAGCCCCAGCATTTT. Protein product: CASSIDSMMDQPQHF.